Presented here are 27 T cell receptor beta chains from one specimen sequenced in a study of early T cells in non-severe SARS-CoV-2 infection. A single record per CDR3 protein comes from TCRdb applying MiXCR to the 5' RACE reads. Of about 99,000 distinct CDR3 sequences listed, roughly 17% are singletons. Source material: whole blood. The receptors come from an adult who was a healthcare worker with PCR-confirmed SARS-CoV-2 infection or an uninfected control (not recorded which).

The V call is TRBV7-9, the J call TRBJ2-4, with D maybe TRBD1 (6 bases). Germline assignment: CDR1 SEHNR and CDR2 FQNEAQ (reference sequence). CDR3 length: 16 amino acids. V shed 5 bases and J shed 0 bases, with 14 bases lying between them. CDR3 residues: CASSETRGIAKNIQYF. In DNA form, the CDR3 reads TGTGCCAGCAGCGAGACCAGGGGTATAGCCAAAAACATTCAGTACTTC.

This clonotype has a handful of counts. In DNA form, the CDR3 reads TGTGCCAGCAAGCCCCGCGTTACCTTTGAACTTAGCAATCAGCCCCAGCATTTT. It specifies CASKPRVTFELSNQPQHF. The chain has TRBV27 and TRBJ1-5; D unclear. V was trimmed by 7 bases and J by 0 bases, leaving 22 bases between them. Germline loops: CDR1 MNHEY, CDR2 SMNVEV (reference sequence). The CDR3 consists of 18 residues.

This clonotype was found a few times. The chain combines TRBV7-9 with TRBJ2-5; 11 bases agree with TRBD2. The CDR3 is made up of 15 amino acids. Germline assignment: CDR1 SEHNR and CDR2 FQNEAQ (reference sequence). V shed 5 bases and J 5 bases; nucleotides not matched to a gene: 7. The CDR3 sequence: CASSSSGGAAETQYF. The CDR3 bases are TGTGCCAGCAGCAGTAGCGGGGGGGCCGCGGAGACCCAGTACTTC.

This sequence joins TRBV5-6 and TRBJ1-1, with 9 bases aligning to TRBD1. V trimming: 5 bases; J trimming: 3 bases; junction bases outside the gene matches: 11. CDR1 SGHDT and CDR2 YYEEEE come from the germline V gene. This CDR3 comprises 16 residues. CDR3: CASRNRGLKGYTEAFF. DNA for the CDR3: TGTGCCAGCAGGAACAGGGGGCTAAAAGGGTACACTGAAGCTTTCTTT.

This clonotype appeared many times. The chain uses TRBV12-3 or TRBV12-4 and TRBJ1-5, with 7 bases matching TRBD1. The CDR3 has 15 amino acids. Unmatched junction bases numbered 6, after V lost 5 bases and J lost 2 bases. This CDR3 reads CASSLVGQGNQPQHF. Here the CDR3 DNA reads TGTGCCAGCAGTCTAGTTGGACAGGGCAATCAGCCCCAGCATTTT.

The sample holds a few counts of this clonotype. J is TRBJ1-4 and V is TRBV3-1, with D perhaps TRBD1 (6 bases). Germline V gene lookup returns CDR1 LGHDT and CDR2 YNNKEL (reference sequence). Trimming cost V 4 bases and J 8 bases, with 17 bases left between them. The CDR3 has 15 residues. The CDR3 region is CASSPQGYGNEKLFF. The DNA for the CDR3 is TGTGCCAGCAGCCCTCAGGGGTATGGGAACGAAAAACTGTTTTTT.

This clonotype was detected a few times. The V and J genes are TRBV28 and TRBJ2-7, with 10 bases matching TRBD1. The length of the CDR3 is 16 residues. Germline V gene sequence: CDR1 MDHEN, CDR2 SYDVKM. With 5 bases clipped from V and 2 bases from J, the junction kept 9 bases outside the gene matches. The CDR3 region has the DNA TGTGCCAGCAGTCCCCATGGACAGGGGGGTACCTACGAGCAGTACTTC. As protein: CASSPHGQGGTYEQYF.

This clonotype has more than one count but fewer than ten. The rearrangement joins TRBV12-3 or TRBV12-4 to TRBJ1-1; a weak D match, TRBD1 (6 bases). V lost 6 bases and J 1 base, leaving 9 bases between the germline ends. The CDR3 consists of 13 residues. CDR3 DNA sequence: TGTGCCAGCAGGCTCAGGGGGAACACTGAAGCTTTCTTT. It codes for CASRLRGNTEAFF.

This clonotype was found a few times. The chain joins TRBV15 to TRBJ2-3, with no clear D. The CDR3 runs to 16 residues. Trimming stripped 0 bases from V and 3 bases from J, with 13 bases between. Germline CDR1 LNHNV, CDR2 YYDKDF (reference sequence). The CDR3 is CATSRDLGIGTDTQYF. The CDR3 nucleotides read TGTGCCACCAGCAGAGATTTGGGAATTGGGACAGATACGCAGTATTTT. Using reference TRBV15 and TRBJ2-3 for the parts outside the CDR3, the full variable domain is DAMVIQNPRYQVTQFGKPVTLSCSQTLNHNVMYWYQQKSSQAPKLLFHYYDKDFNNEADTPDNFQSRRPNTSFCFLDIRSPGLGDTAMYLCATSRDLGIGTDTQYFGPGTRLTVL.

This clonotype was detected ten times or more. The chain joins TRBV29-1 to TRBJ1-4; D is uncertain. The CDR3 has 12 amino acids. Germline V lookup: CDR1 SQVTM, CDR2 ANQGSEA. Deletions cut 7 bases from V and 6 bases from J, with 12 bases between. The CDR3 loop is CSAGGVYEKLFF. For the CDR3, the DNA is TGCAGCGCTGGCGGGGTATATGAAAAACTGTTTTTT.

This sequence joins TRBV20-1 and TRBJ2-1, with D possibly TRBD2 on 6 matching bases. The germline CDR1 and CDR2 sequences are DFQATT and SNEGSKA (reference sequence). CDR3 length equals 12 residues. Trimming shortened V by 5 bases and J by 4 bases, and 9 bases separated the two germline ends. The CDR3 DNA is TGCAGTGCTGGCGGGATGTACAATGAGCAGTTCTTC. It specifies CSAGGMYNEQFF.

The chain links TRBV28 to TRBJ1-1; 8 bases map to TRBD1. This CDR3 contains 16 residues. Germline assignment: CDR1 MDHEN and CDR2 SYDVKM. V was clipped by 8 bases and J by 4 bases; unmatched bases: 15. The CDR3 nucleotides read TGTGCCAGCCACTTCGGTGACAGGGGAATGACCACTGAAGCTTTCTTT. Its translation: CASHFGDRGMTTEAFF.

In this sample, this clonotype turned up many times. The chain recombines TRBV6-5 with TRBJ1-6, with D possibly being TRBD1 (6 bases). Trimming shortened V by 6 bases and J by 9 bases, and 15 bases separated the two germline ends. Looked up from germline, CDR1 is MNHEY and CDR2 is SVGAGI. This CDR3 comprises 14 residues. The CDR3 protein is CASSRGRWVSPLHF. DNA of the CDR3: TGTGCCAGCAGCCGGGGGCGCTGGGTTTCACCCCTCCACTTT.

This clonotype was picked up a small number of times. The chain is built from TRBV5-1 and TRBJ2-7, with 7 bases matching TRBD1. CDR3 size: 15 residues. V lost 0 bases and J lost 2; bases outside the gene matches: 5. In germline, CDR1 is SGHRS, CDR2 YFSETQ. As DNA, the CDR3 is TGCGCCAGCAGCTTGGCAGGGGGACGCCCCTACGAGCAGTACTTC. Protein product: CASSLAGGRPYEQYF.

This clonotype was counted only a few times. The CDR3 here is CASSFYRDGNSPLHF. CDR3 nucleotides: TGTGCCAGCAGCTTCTACCGGGACGGAAATTCACCCCTCCACTTT. The V call is TRBV7-8, the J call TRBJ1-6; TRBD1 might be the D (5 bases). The germline CDR1 and CDR2 sequences are SGHVS and FQNEAQ. V was cut by 3 bases and J by 7 bases, with 13 bases left in between. This CDR3 is built from 15 residues.

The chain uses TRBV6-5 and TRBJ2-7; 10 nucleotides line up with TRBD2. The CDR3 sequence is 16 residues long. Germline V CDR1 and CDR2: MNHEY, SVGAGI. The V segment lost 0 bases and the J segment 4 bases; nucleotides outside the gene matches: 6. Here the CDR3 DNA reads TGTGCCAGCAGTTACTCAGCTAGCGGGAGCGTGTACGAGCAGTACTTC. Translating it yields CASSYSASGSVYEQYF.

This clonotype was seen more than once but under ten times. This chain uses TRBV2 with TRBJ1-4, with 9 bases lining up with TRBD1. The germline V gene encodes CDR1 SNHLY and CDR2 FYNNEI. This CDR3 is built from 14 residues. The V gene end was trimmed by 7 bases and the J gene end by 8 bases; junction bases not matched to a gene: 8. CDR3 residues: CASNGQGQGEKLFF. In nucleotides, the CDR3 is TGTGCCAGCAATGGACAGGGGCAAGGGGAAAAACTGTTTTTT.

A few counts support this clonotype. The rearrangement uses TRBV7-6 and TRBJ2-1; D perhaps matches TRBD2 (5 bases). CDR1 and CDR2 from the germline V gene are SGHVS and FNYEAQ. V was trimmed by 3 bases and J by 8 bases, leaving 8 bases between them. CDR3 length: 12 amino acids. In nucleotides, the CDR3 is TGTGCCAGCAGCTTGACTAATTATGAGCAGTTCTTC. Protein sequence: CASSLTNYEQFF.

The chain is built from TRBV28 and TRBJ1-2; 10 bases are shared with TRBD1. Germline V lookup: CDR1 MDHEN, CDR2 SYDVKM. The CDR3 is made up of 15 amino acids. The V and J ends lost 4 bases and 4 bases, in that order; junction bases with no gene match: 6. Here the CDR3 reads CASSYTGTGAYGYTF. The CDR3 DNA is TGTGCCAGCAGTTATACCGGGACAGGGGCCTATGGCTACACCTTC.

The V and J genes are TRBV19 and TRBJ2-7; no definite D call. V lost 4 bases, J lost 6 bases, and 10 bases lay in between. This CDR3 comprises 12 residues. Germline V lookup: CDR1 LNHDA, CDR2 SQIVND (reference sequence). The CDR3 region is CASSNPGAEQYF. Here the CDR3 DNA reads TGTGCCAGTAGTAATCCCGGTGCCGAGCAGTACTTC. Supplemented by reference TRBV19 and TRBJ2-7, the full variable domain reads DGGITQSPKYLFRKEGQNVTLSCEQNLNHDAMYWYRQDPGQGLRLIYYSQIVNDFQKGDIAEGYSVSREKKESFPLTVTSAQKNPTAFYLCASSNPGAEQYFGPGTRLTVT.

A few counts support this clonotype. The CDR3 DNA follows: TGTGCCAGCAGCCCGGGACTTCCCCAAGAGACCCAGTACTTC. Amino acid sequence: CASSPGLPQETQYF. V is TRBV3-1 and J is TRBJ2-5; a possible D gene is TRBD2 (6 bases). V lost 4 bases to trimming and J lost 1 base, with 10 bases between them. Germline V gene data show CDR1 as LGHDT and CDR2 as YNNKEL (reference sequence). This CDR3 contains 14 residues.

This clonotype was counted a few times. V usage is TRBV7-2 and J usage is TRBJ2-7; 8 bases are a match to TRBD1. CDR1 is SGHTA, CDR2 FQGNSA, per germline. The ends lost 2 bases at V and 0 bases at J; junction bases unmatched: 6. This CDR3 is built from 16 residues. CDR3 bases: TGTGCCAGCAGCTTAACAGGGGGTCAGGCCTCCTACGAGCAGTACTTC. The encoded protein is CASSLTGGQASYEQYF. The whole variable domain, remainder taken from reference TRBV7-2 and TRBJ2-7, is GAGVSQSPSNKVTEKGKDVELRCDPISGHTALYWYRQSLGQGLEFLIYFQGNSAPDKSGLPSDRFSAERTGGSVSTLTIQRTQQEDSAVYLCASSLTGGQASYEQYFGPGTRLTVT.

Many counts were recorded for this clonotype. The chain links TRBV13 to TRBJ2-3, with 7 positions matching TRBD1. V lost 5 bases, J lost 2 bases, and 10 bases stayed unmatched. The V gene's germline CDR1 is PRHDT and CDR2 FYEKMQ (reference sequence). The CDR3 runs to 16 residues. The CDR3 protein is CASSPWGTVDTDTQYF. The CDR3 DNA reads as TGTGCCAGCAGCCCCTGGGGGACAGTAGACACAGATACGCAGTATTTT.

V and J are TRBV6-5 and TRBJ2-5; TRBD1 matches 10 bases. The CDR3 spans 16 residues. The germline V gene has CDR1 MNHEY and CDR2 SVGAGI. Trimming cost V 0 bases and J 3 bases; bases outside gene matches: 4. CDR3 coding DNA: TGTGCCAGCAGTTACTCCACCGGGACAGGGGAAGAGACCCAGTACTTC. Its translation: CASSYSTGTGEETQYF.

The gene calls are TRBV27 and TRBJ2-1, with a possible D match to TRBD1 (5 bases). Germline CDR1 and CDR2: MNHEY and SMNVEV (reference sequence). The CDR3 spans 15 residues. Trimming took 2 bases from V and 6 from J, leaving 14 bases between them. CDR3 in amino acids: CASSLLRQTINEQFF. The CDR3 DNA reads TGTGCCAGCAGTTTACTCCGACAGACCATCAATGAGCAGTTCTTC.

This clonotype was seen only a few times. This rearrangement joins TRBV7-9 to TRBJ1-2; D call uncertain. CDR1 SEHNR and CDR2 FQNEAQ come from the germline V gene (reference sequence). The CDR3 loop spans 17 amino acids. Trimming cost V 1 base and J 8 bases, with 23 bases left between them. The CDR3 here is CASSLVPQVESMRGYTF. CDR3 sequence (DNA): TGTGCCAGCAGCTTAGTTCCCCAGGTGGAGTCGATGAGGGGCTACACCTTC.

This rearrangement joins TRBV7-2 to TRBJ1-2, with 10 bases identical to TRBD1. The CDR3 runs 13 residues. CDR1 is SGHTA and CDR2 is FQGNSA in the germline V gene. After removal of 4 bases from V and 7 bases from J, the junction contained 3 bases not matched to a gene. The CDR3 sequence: CASSSGQGVGYTF. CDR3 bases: TGTGCCAGCAGCTCAGGACAGGGGGTTGGCTACACCTTC.